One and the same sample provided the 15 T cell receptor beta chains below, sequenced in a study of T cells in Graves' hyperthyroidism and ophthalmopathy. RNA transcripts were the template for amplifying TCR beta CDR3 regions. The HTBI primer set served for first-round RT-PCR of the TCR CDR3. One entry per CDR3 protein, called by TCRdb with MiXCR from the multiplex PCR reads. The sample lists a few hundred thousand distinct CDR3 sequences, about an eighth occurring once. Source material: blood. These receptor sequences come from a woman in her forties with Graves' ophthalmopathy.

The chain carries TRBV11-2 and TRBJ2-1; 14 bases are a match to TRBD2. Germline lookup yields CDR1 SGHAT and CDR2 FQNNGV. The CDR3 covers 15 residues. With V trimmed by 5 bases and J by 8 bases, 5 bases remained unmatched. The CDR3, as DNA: TGTGCCAGCAGCCTCGGGACTAGCGGGAGTGATGAGCAGTTCTTC. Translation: CASSLGTSGSDEQFF.

The CDR3 sequence is CASSESRATGEQFF. The CDR3 DNA reads TGTGCCAGCAGTGAAAGCAGGGCCACCGGGGAGCAGTTCTTC. This chain links TRBV2 with TRBJ2-1, with a tentative D call TRBD1 (5 bases). Trimming cost V 2 bases and J 10 bases, with 15 bases left between them. Germline V gene sequence: CDR1 SNHLY, CDR2 FYNNEI. The CDR3 length is 14 residues.

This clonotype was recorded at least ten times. CDR3 bases: TGTGCCAGCAGCTCAGGGCGTGTGGCGGGAGGACCTCAAGAGACCCAGTACTTC. This encodes CASSSGRVAGGPQETQYF. This chain uses TRBV7-2 with TRBJ2-5; 8 nucleotides line up with TRBD2. The CDR3 sequence is 18 residues long. CDR1 is SGHTA and CDR2 is FQGNSA in the germline V gene. Trimming took 4 bases from V and 2 from J; bases not matched to a gene: 15.

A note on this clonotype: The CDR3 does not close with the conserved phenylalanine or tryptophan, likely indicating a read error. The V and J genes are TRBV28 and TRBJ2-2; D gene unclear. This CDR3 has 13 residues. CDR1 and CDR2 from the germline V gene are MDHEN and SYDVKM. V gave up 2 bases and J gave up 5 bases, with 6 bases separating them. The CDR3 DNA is TGTGCCAGCAGTTTAGAGCTTACCGGGGAGCTGTTTTCT. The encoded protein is CASSLELTGELFS.

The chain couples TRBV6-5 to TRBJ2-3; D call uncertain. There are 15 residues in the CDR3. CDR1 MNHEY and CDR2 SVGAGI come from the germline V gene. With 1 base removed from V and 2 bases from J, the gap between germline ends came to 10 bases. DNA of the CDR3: TGTGCCAGCAGTTACTTTGGCGGAAACACAGATACGCAGTATTTT. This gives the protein CASSYFGGNTDTQYF.

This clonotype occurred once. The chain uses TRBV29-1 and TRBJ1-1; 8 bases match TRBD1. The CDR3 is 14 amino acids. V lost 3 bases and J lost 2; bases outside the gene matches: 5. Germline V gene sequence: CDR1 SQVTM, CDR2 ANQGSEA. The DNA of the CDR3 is TGCAGCGTTGATAGGCAGGGGGCTAACACTGAAGCTTTCTTT. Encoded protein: CSVDRQGANTEAFF.

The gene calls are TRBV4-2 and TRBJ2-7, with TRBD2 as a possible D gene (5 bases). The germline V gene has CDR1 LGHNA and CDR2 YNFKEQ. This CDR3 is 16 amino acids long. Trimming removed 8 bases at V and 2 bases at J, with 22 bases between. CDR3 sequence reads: CASGVRADGTTYEQYF. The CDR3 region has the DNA TGTGCCAGCGGAGTGAGGGCCGACGGAACCACCTACGAGCAGTACTTC.

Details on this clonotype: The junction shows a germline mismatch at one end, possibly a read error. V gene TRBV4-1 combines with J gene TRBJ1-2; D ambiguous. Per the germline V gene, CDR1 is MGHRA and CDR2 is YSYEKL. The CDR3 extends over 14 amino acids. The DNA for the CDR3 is TGCGCCAGCAGCCAAGATCCCAGGTCCTATGGCTGCACCTTC. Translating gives CASSQDPRSYGCTF.

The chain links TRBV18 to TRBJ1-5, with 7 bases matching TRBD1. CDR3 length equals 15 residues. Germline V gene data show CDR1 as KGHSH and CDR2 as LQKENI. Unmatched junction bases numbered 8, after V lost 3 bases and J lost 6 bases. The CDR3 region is CASSPGQGDRQPQHF. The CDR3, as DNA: TGTGCCAGCTCACCGGGGCAGGGGGATCGTCAGCCCCAGCATTTT.

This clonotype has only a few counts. The CDR3 protein is CASSSGTDDPKETQYF. The DNA for the CDR3 is TGTGCCAGCAGTTCTGGGACGGACGATCCTAAAGAGACCCAGTACTTC. The rearrangement links TRBV28 to TRBJ2-5; D may match TRBD1 or TRBD2 (5 bases each). V shed 4 bases and J shed 3 bases, with 18 bases lying between them. CDR1 and CDR2 from the germline V gene are MDHEN and SYDVKM. This CDR3 is 16 amino acids long.

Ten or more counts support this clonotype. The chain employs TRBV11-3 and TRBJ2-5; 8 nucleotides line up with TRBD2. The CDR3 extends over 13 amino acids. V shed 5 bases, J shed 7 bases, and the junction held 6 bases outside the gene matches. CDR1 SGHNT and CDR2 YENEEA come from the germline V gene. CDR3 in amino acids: CASSSSGMGTQYF. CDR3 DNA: TGTGCCAGCAGCAGTAGCGGGATGGGGACCCAGTACTTC.

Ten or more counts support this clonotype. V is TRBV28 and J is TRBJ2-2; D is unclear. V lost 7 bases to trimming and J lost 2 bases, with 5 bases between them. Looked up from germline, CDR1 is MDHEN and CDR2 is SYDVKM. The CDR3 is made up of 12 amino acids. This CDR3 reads CASNSNTGELFF. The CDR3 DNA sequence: TGTGCCAGCAACAGCAACACCGGGGAGCTGTTTTTT.

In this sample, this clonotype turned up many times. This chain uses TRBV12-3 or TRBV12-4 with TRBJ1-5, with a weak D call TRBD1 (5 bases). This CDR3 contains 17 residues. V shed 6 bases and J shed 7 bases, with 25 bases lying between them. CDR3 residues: CASSPGDLQDPIQPQHF. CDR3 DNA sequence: TGTGCCAGCAGCCCCGGGGACCTTCAAGACCCTATCCAGCCCCAGCATTTT.

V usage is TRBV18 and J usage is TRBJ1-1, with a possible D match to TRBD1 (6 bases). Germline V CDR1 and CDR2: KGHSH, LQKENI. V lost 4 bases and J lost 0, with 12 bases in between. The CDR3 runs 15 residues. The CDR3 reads CASSRDITMNTEAFF. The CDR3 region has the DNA TGTGCCAGCTCACGGGACATAACTATGAACACTGAAGCTTTCTTT. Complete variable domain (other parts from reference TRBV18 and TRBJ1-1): NAGVMQNPRHLVRRRGQEARLRCSPMKGHSHVYWYRQLPEEGLKFMVYLQKENIIDESGMPKERFSAEFPKEGPSILRIQQVVRGDSAAYFCASSRDITMNTEAFFGQGTRLTVV.

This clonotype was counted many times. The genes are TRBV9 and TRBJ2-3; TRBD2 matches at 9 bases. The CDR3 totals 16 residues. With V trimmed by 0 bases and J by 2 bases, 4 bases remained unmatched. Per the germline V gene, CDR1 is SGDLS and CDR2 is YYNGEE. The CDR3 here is CASSVEAGGFTDTQYF. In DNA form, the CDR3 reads TGTGCCAGCAGCGTAGAAGCGGGGGGCTTCACAGATACGCAGTATTTT.